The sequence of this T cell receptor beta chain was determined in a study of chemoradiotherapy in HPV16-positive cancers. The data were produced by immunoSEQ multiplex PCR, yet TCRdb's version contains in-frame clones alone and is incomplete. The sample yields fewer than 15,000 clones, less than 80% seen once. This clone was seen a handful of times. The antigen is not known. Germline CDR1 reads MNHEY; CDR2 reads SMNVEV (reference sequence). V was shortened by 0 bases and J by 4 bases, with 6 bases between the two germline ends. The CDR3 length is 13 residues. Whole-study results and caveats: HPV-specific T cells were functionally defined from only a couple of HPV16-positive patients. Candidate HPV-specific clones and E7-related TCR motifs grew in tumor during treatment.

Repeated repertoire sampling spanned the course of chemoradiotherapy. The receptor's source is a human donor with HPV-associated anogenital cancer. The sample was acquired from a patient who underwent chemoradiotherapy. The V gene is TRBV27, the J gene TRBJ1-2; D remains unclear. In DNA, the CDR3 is TGTGCCAGCAGTTTATCGGCTCGCTATGGCTACACCTTC. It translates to CASSLSARYGYTF.